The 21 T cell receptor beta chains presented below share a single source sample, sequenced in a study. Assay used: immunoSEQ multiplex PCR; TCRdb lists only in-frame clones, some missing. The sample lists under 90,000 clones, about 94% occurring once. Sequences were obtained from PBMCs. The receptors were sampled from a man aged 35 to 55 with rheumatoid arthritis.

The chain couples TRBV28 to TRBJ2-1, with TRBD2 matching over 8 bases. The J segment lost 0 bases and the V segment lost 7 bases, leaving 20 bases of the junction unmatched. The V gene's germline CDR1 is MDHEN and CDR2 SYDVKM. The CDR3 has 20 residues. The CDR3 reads CASNPRAGEQISSSYNEQFF. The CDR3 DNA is TGTGCCAGCAACCCTCGAGCGGGAGAACAAATTTCAAGCTCCTACAATGAGCAGTTCTTC.

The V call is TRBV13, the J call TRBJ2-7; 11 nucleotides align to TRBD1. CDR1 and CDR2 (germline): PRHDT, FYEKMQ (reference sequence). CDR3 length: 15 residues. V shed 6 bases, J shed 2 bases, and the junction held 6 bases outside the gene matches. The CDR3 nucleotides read TGTGCCAGCAGTACCCCGGGACAGGGGGCCTACGAGCAGTACTTC. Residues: CASSTPGQGAYEQYF.

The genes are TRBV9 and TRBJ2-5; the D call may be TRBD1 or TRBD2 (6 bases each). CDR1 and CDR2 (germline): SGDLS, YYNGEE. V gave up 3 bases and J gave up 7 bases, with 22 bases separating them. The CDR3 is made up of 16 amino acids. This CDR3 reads CASSGRGGPGPTTQYF. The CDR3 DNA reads TGTGCCAGCAGCGGACGTGGGGGGCCGGGGCCAACGACCCAGTACTTC.

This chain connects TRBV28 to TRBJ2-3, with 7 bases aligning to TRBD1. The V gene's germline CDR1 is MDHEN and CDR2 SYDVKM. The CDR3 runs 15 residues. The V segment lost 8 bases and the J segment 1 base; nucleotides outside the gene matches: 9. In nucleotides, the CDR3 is TGTGCCAGCGGGGACCTGGGACAGCGCACAGATACGCAGTATTTT. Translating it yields CASGDLGQRTDTQYF.

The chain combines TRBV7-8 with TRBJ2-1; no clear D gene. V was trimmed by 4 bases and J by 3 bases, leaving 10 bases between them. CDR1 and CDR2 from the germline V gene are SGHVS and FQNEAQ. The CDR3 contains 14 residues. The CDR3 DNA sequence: TGTGCCAGCAGCTACAGTAACCTCTACAATGAGCAGTTCTTC. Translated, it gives CASSYSNLYNEQFF.

CDR3 in amino acids: CASSQEIGAAKSGNTIYF. CDR3 nucleotides: TGTGCCAGCAGCCAAGAAATCGGGGCGGCTAAGTCTGGAAACACCATATATTTT. The rearrangement joins TRBV3-1 (or the pseudogene TRBV3-2) to TRBJ1-3, with a tentative D call TRBD1 (5 bases). The V gene lost 0 bases and the J gene lost 1 base, with 16 bases spanning the gap. The CDR3 is 18 amino acids. CDR1 and CDR2 from the germline V gene are LGHDT and YNNKEL (reference sequence).

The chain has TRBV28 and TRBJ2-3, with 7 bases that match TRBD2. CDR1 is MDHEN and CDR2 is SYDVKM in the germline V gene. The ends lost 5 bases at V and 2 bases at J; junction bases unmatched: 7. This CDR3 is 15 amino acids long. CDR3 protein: CASSQSGGLTDTQYF. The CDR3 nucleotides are TGTGCCAGCAGTCAATCGGGAGGCCTCACAGATACGCAGTATTTT.

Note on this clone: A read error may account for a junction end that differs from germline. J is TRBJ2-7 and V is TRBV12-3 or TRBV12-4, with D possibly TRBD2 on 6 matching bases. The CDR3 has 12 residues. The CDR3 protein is CASSLAPYEQYF. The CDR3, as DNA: TGTGCCAGCAGTCTAGCGCCTTACGAGCAGTACTTC.

The CDR3 DNA sequence: TGTGCCAGCAGCCCAGGACAGGGGGTTAGATATAATTCACCCCTCCACTTT. It yields the protein CASSPGQGVRYNSPLHF. This chain uses TRBV11-2 with TRBJ1-6; 10 bases map to TRBD1. The CDR3 has 17 amino acids. The J segment lost 4 bases and the V segment lost 5 bases, leaving 8 bases of the junction unmatched. Germline CDR1 is SGHAT and CDR2 is FQNNGV. Full variable domain (outside the CDR3, taken from reference TRBV11-2 and TRBJ1-6): EAGVAQSPRYKIIEKRQSVAFWCNPISGHATLYWYQQILGQGPKLLIQFQNNGVVDDSQLPKDRFSAERLKGVDSTLKIQPAKLEDSAVYLCASSPGQGVRYNSPLHFGNGTRLTVT.

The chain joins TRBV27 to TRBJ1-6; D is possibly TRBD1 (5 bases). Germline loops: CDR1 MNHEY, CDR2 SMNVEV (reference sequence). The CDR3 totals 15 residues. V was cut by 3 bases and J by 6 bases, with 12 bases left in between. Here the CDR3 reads CASSFLRVGNSPLHF. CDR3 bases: TGTGCCAGCAGTTTCCTCAGGGTGGGTAATTCACCCCTCCACTTT.

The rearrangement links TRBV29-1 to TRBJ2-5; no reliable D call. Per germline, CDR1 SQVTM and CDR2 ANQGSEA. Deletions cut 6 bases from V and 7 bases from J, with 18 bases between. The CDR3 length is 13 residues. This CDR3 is CSVGYMGTGTQYF. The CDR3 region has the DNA TGCAGCGTCGGCTACATGGGCACGGGGACCCAGTACTTC.

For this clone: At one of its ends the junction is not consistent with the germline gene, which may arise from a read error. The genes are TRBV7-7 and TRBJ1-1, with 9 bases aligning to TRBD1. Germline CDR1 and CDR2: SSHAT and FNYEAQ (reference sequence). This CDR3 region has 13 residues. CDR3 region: CASSLGQGTEAFF. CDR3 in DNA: TGTGCTAGCAGCTTAGGACAGGGGACTGAAGCTTTCTTT. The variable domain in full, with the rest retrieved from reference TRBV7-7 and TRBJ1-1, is GAGVSQSPRYKVTKRGQDVTLRCDPISSHATLYWYQQALGQGPEFLTYFNYEAQPDKSGLPSDRFSAERPEGSISTLTIQRTEQRDSAMYRCASSLGQGTEAFFGQGTRLTVV.

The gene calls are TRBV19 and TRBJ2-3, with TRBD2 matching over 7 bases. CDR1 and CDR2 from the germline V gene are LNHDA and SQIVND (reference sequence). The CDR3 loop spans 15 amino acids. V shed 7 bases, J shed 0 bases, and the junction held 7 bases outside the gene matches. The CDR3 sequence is CASTRGGPSTDTQYF. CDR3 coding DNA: TGTGCCAGTACACGCGGGGGACCGAGCACAGATACGCAGTATTTT.

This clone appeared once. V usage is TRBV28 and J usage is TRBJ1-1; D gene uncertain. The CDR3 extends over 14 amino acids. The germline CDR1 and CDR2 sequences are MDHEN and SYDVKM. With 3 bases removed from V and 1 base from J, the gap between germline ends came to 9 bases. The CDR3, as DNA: TGTGCCAGCAGTTTCCGCCTACCGAACACTGAAGCTTTCTTT. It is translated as CASSFRLPNTEAFF.

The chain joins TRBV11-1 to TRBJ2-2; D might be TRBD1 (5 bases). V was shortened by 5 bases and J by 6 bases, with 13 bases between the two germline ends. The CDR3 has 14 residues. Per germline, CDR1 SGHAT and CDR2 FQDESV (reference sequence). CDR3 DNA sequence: TGTGCCAGCAGCAAACCTCAGGGTGCCGGGGAGCTGTTTTTT. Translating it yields CASSKPQGAGELFF.

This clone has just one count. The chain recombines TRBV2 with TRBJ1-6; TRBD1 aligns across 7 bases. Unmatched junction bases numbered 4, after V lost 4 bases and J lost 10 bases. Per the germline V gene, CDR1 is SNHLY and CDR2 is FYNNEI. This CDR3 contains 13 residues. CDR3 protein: CASSAGGKSPLHF. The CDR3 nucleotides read TGTGCCAGCAGTGCAGGGGGAAAATCACCCCTCCACTTT.

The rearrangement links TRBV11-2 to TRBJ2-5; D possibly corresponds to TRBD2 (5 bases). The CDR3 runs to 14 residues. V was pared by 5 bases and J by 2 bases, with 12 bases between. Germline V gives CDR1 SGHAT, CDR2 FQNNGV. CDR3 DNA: TGTGCCAGCAGCCCGCGGGTAGGGCAAGAGACCCAGTACTTC. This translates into CASSPRVGQETQYF.

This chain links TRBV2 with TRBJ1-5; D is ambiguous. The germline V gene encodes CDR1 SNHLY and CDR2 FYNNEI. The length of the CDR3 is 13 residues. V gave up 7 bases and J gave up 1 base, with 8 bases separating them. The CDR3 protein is CASNPGSNQPQHF. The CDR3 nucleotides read TGTGCCAGCAATCCCGGGAGCAATCAGCCCCAGCATTTT.

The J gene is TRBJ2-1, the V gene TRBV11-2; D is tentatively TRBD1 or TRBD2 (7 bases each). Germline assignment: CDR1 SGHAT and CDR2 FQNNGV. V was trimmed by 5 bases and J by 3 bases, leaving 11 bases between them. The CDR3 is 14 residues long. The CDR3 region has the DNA TGTGCCAGCAGCCCAGGGGGGGACTACAATGAGCAGTTCTTC. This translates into CASSPGGDYNEQFF.

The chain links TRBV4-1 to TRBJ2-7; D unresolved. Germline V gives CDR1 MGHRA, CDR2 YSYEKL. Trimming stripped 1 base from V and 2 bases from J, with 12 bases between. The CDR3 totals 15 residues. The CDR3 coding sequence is TGCGCCAGCAGCCAAGTCTGGCAGGCCGCCTACGAGCAGTACTTC. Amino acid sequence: CASSQVWQAAYEQYF.

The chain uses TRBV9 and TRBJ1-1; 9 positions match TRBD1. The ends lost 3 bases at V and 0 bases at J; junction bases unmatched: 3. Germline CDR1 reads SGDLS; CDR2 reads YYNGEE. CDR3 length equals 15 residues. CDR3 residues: CASSAGQGMNTEAFF. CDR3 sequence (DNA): TGTGCCAGCAGCGCTGGACAGGGGATGAACACTGAAGCTTTCTTT.